This T cell receptor beta chain was observed in a study of T-cell reconstitution after alpha-beta-depleted transplantation in children. As it was prepared, the TCRbeta library received unique molecular identifiers. TCRdb passed the PCR reads through MiXCR, listing each CDR3 protein once. The table includes approximately 340,000 distinct CDR3 sequences, 10% detected once. The CDR3 sequence is 15 residues long. V gave up 0 bases and J gave up 12 bases, with 18 bases separating them. CDR1 is LGHNA, CDR2 YSLEER, per germline. The sample holds a few counts of this clonotype. The sample consisted of PBMCs from the stem cell graft donor, taken from the stem cell graft. The source of this sequence is a human donor who donated a stem cell graft to a child with acute lymphoblastic leukemia. The chain combines TRBV4-3 with TRBJ2-1; D may match TRBD1 or TRBD2 (7 bases each). The CDR3 DNA is TGCGCCAGCAGCCAAGATCAGGGGGGGCTTCTGGGGCAGTTCTTC. This codes for CASSQDQGGLLGQFF.